This entry concerns a single TCR beta chain. What it recognizes is unknown. The CDR3 totals 18 residues. Germline V CDR1 and CDR2: DFQATT, SNEGSKA (reference sequence). Trimming removed 0 bases at V and 0 bases at J, with 20 bases between. This entry belongs to a study of identical twins. Study findings and constraints: Researchers reported excess low generation probability among twin-shared out-of-frame alpha sequences. Whereas memory repertoires showed no such difference, abundant cord blood beta clonotypes carried fewer insertions.

Each donor (without exception) was a healthy Caucasian. Template switching supplied a universal primer site; unique molecular identifiers were carried on the cDNA. In TCRdb, the 5' RACE reads were re-called with MiXCR into one record per CDR3 protein. The repertoire holds roughly 1.6 million distinct CDR3 sequences, with less than 40% as singletons. The chain has TRBV20-1 and TRBJ1-2, with D perhaps matching TRBD1 (5 bases). The material sequenced was cord blood. This TCR was recovered from a newborn girl in good health. The CDR3 bases are TGCAGTGCTAGAGATCCAAGGAGGGGCCCTACCCCTAACTATGGCTACACCTTC. Protein: CSARDPRRGPTPNYGYTF.